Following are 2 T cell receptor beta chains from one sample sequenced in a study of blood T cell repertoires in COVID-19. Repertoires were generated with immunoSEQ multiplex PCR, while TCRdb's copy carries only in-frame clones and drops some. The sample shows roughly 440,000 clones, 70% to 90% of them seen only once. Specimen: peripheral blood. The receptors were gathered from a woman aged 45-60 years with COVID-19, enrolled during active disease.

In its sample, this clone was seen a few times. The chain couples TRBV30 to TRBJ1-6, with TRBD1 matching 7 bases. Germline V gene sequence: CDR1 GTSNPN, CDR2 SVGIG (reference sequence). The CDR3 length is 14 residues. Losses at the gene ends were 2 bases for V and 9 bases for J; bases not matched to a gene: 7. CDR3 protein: CAWSMEGASSPLHF. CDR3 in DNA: TGTGCCTGGAGTATGGAGGGGGCAAGTTCACCCCTCCACTTT.

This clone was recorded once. The chain's CDR3 is CASSSGGLITDTQYF. CDR3 coding DNA: TGCGCCAGCAGTAGCGGGGGCCTCATCACAGATACGCAGTATTTT. The V gene is TRBV10-1, the J gene TRBJ2-3, with 8 bases identical to TRBD2. CDR1 is WNHNN, CDR2 SYGVQD, per germline (reference sequence). V trimming: 5 bases; J trimming: 2 bases; junction bases outside the gene matches: 6. The CDR3 consists of 15 residues.